The clone carrying this T cell receptor (beta chain) was counted ten times or more. The V segment lost 6 bases and the J segment 2 bases; nucleotides outside the gene matches: 10. This CDR3 has 15 amino acids. Germline CDR1 is LGHDT and CDR2 is YNNKEL (reference sequence). This sample is part of a study of regulatory T cells in long-lasting Graves disease. Study-wide context: New Graves' disease cases had less than 3 months of antithyroid drugs.

Building the TCR beta libraries relied on iRepertoire HTBI primers, and CDR3 regions underwent Arm-PCR. TCRdb re-called the multiplex PCR reads through MiXCR, storing one row per CDR3 protein. Among 520,000 or so distinct CDR3 sequences listed, around 12% were seen once. Stated time point: newly diagnosed GD, antithyroid drugs for less than 3 months. With RNA extracted from PBMCs as input, the TCR library was made. The sample was also reused in another study, on T cells in Graves' hyperthyroidism and ophthalmopathy. That paper states: Initially, a first-round RT-PCR of the TCR CDR3 employed the HTBI primer set.

This receptor was taken from a woman in her twenties or thirties with Graves disease. The chain couples TRBV3-1 to TRBJ2-7; TRBD2 agrees at 7 bases. The sequencing here drew on peripheral blood mononuclear cells (PBMCs), taken at new diagnosis, from a patient treated with antithyroid drugs. CDR3: CASRPTGTNTYEQYF. The DNA for the CDR3 is TGTGCCAGCAGACCCACCGGGACTAATACCTACGAGCAGTACTTC.